This TCR beta chain was obtained from a study of blood T cell repertoires in COVID-19. Study background: T cells, B-cell-depleted T cells, or PBMCs supplied cDNA or gDNA.

CDR3 size: 16 residues. CDR1 LNHDA and CDR2 SQIVND come from the germline V gene (reference sequence). The V gene lost 7 bases and the J gene lost 2 bases, with 19 bases spanning the gap. Assay: immunoSEQ multiplex PCR; the TCRdb copy retains only in-frame clones and omits some. The sample holds a few hundred thousand clones, approximately 90% seen once. Cohort 3 recovered donors had two negative PCRs, clearance, or symptom resolution. The sequenced material came from PBMCs or T cells enriched from blood (not recorded which). The chain uses TRBV19 and TRBJ2-3; possibly TRBD1 for D (5 bases). The source is a woman in her thirties or forties who had recovered from COVID-19. As DNA, the CDR3 is TGTGCCAGTACCCGAGGCCAGGGCGTAGACACAGATACGCAGTATTTT. Its protein product is CASTRGQGVDTDTQYF. Combining the CDR3 with reference TRBV19 and TRBJ2-3 gives the whole variable domain DGGITQSPKYLFRKEGQNVTLSCEQNLNHDAMYWYRQDPGQGLRLIYYSQIVNDFQKGDIAEGYSVSREKKESFPLTVTSAQKNPTAFYLCASTRGQGVDTDTQYFGPGTRLTVL.